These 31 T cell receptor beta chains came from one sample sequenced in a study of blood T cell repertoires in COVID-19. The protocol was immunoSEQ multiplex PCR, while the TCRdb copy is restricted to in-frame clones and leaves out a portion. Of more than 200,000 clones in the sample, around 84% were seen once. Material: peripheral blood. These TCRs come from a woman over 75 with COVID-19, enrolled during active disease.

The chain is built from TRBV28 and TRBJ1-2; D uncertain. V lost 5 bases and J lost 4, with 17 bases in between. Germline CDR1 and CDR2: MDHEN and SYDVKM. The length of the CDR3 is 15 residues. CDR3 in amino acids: CASSPASPTVYGYTF. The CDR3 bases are TGTGCCAGCAGTCCCGCCTCCCCCACAGTCTATGGCTACACCTTC.

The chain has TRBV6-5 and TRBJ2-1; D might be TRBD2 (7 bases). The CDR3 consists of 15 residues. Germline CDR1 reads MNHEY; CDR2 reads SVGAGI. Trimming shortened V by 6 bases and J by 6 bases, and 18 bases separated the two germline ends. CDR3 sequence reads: CASRSRGAKGNEQFF. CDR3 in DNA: TGTGCCAGCAGATCCCGGGGGGCCAAGGGCAATGAGCAGTTCTTC.

DNA for the CDR3: TGTGCCAGCAGCTTGGACAGGGCCGGGGAGCTGTTTTTT. Translation: CASSLDRAGELFF. The chain uses TRBV5-6 and TRBJ2-2; perhaps TRBD1 as D (6 bases). Between the trimmed V and J ends, which lost 0 bases and 6 bases, there was a span of 6 bases. This CDR3 has 13 amino acids. CDR1 is SGHDT and CDR2 is YYEEEE in the germline V gene.

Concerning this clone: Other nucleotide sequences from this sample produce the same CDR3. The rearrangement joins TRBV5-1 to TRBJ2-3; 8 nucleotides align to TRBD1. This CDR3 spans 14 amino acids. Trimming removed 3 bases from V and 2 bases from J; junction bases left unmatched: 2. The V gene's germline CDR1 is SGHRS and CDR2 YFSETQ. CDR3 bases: TGCGCCAGCAGCTCGGGACAGGTCACAGATACGCAGTATTTT. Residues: CASSSGQVTDTQYF. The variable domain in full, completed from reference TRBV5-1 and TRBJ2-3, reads KAGVTQTPRYLIKTRGQQVTLSCSPISGHRSVSWYQQTPGQGLQFLFEYFSETQRNKGNFPGRFSGRQFSNSRSEMNVSTLELGDSALYLCASSSGQVTDTQYFGPGTRLTVL.

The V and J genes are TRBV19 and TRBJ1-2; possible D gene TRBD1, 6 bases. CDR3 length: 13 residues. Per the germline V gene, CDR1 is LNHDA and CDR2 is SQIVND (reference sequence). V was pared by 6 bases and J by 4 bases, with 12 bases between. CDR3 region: CASSPGGGYGYTF. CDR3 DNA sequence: TGTGCCAGTAGCCCGGGAGGGGGCTATGGCTACACCTTC.

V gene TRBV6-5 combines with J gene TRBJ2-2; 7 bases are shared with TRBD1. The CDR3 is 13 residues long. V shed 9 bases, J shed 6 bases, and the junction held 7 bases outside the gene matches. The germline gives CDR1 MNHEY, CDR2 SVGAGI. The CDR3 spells CASEQGRAGELFF. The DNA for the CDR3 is TGTGCCAGTGAACAGGGGCGGGCCGGGGAGCTGTTTTTT.

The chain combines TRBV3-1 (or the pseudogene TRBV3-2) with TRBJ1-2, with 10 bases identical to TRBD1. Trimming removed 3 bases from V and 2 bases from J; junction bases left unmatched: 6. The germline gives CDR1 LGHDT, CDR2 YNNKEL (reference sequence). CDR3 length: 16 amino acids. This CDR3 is CASSQPRTGGNYGYTF. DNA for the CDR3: TGTGCCAGCAGCCAGCCGAGGACAGGGGGAAACTATGGCTACACCTTC.

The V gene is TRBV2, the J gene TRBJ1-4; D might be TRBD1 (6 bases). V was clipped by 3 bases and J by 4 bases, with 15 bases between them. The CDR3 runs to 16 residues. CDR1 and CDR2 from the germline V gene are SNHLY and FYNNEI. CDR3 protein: CASSDPQGTDNEKLFF. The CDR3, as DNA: TGTGCCAGCAGTGACCCTCAGGGGACCGATAATGAAAAACTGTTTTTT.

CDR3 region: CASSDNTNQPQHF. The CDR3 region has the DNA TGTGCCAGCAGTGATAACACCAATCAGCCCCAGCATTTT. This rearrangement joins TRBV28 to TRBJ1-5; D gene uncertain. CDR3 size: 13 residues. Trimming stripped 5 bases from V and 3 bases from J, with 8 bases between. Looked up from germline, CDR1 is MDHEN and CDR2 is SYDVKM.

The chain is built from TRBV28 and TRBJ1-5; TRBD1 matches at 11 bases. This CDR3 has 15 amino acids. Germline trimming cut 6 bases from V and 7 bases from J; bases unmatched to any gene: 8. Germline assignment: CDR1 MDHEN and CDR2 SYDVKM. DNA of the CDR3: TGTGCCAGCAGGGCCGGACAGGGGGCAAGCCAGCCCCAGCATTTT. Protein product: CASRAGQGASQPQHF.

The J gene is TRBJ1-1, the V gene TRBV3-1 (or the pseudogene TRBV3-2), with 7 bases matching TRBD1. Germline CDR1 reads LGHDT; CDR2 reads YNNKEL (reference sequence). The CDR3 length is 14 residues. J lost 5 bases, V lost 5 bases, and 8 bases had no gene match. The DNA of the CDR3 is TGTGCCAGCAGCAACGGACAGGTACCGACTGAAGCTTTCTTT. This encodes CASSNGQVPTEAFF.

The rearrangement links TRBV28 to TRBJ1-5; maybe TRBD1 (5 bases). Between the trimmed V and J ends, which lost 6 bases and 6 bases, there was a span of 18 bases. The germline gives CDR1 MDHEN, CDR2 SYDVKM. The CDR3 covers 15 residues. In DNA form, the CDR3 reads TGTGCCAGCAGAGTCCCCGGGGGGTGGGCTCAGCCCCAGCATTTT. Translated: CASRVPGGWAQPQHF. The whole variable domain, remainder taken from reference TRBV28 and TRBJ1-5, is DVKVTQSSRYLVKRTGEKVFLECVQDMDHENMFWYRQDPGLGLRLIYFSYDVKMKEKGDIPEGYSVSREKKERFSLILESASTNQTSMYLCASRVPGGWAQPQHFGDGTRLSIL.

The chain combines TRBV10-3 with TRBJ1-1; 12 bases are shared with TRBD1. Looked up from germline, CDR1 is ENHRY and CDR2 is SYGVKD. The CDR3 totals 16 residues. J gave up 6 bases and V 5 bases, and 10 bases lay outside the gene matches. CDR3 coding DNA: TGTGCCATCAGTCAACTCCCCGGGACAGGGGGCTCTGAAGCTTTCTTT. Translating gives CAISQLPGTGGSEAFF.

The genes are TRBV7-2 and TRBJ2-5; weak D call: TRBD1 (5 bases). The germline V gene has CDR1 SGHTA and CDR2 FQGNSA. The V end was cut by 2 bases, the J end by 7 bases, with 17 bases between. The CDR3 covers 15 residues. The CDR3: CASSLTGSLGWTQYF. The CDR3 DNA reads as TGTGCCAGCAGCTTAACAGGATCCCTGGGATGGACCCAGTACTTC.

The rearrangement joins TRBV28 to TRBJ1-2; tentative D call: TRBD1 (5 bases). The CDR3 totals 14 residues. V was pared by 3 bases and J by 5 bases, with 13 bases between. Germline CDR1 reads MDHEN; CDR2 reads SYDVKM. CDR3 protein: CASSLAGLGYGYTF. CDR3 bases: TGTGCCAGCAGTTTGGCGGGACTGGGATATGGCTACACCTTC.

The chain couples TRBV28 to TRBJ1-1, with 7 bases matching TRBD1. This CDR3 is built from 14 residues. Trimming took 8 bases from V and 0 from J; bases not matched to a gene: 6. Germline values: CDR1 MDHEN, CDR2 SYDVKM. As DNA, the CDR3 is TGTGCCAGCCTGAAACAGGGGCTGAACACTGAAGCTTTCTTT. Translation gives CASLKQGLNTEAFF. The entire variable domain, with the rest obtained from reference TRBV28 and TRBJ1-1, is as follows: DVKVTQSSRYLVKRTGEKVFLECVQDMDHENMFWYRQDPGLGLRLIYFSYDVKMKEKGDIPEGYSVSREKKERFSLILESASTNQTSMYLCASLKQGLNTEAFFGQGTRLTVV.

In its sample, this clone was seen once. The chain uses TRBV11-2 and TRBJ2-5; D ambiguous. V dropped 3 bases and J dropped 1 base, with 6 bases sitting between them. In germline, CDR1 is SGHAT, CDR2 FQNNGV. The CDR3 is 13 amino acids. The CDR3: CASSLRGQETQYF. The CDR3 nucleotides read TGTGCCAGCAGCTTGCGTGGCCAAGAGACCCAGTACTTC.

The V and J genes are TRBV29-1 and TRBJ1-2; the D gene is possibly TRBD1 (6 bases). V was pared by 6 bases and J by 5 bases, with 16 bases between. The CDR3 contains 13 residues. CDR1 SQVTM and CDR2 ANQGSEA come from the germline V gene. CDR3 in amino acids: CSVNQGLGYGYTF. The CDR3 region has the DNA TGCAGCGTAAATCAGGGGCTCGGGTATGGCTACACCTTC.

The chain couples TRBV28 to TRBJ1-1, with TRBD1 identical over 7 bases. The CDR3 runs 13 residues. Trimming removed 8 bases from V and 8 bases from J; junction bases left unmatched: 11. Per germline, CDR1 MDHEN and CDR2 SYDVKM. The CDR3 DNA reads TGTGCCAGCTTTACAGGGGCTTTCGTCGAAGCTTTCTTT. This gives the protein CASFTGAFVEAFF.

CDR3 sequence (DNA): TGTGCCAGCAGCGCCACAGGGGCCTCTTGGGAAGAGCAGTTCTTC. Translating it yields CASSATGASWEEQFF. The chain couples TRBV9 to TRBJ2-1; 7 positions match TRBD1. The germline gives CDR1 SGDLS, CDR2 YYNGEE. With 3 bases clipped from V and 10 bases from J, the junction kept 13 bases outside the gene matches. The CDR3 extends over 15 amino acids. Supplemented by reference TRBV9 and TRBJ2-1, the full variable domain reads DSGVTQTPKHLITATGQRVTLRCSPRSGDLSVYWYQQSLDQGLQFLIQYYNGEERAKGNILERFSAQQFPDLHSELNLSSLELGDSALYFCASSATGASWEEQFFGPGTRLTVL.

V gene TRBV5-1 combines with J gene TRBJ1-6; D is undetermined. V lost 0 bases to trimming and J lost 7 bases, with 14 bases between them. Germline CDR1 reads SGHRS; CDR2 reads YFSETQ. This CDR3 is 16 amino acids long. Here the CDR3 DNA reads TGCGCCAGCAGCTTGGGAGGGAGAAGCCAGAATTCACCCCTCCACTTT. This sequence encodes CASSLGGRSQNSPLHF. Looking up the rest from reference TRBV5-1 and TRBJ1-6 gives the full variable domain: KAGVTQTPRYLIKTRGQQVTLSCSPISGHRSVSWYQQTPGQGLQFLFEYFSETQRNKGNFPGRFSGRQFSNSRSEMNVSTLELGDSALYLCASSLGGRSQNSPLHFGNGTRLTVT.

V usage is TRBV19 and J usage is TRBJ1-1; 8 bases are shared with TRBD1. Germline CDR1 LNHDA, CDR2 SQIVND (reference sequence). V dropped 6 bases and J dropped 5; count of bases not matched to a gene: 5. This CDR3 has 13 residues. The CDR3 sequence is CASSTGQATEAFF. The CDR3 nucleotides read TGTGCCAGTAGCACGGGACAGGCAACTGAAGCTTTCTTT.

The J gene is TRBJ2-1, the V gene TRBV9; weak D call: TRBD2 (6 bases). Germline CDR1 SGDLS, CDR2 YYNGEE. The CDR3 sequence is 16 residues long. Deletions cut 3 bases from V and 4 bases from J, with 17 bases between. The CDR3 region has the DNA TGTGCCAGCAGCGGTAAGCGGGTCGGGCTGTACAATGAGCAGTTCTTC. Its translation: CASSGKRVGLYNEQFF.

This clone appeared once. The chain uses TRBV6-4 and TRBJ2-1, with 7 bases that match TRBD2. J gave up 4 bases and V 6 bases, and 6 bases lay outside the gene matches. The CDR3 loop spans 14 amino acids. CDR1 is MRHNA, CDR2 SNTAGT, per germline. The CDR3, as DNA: TGTGCCAGCAGGCCCAGCGGGGTTTACAATGAGCAGTTCTTC. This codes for CASRPSGVYNEQFF.

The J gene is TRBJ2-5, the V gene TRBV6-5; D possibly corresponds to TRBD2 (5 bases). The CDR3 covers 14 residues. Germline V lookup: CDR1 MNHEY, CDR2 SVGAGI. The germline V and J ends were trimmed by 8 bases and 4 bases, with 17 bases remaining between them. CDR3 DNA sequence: TGTGCCAGCGTTTTACGAGGGTTTGGAGAGACCCAGTACTTC. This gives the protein CASVLRGFGETQYF.

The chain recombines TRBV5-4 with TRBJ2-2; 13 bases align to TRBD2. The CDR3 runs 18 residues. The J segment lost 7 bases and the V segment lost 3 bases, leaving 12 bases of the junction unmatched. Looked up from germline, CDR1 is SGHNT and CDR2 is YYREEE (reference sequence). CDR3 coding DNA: TGTGCCAGCAGCTCCAAGACTAGCGGGGGGAATGTGAACGGGGAGCTGTTTTTT. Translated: CASSSKTSGGNVNGELFF. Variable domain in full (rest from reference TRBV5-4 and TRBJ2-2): ETGVTQSPTHLIKTRGQQVTLRCSSQSGHNTVSWYQQALGQGPQFIFQYYREEENGRGNFPPRFSGLQFPNYSSELNVNALELDDSALYLCASSSKTSGGNVNGELFFGEGSRLTVL.

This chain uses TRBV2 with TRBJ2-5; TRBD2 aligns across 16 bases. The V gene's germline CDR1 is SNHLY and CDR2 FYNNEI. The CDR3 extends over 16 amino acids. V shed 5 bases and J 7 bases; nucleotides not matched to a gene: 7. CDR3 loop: CASSLGTSGGEGTQYF. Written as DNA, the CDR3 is TGTGCCAGCAGTTTGGGGACTAGCGGGGGGGAAGGGACCCAGTACTTC.

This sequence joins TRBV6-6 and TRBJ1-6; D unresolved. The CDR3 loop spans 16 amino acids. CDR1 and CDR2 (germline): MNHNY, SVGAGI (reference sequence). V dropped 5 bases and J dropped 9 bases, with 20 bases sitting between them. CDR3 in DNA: TGTGCCAGCAGTCCTCCGGGAGGGAATCGTGGTTCACCCCTCCACTTT. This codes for CASSPPGGNRGSPLHF.

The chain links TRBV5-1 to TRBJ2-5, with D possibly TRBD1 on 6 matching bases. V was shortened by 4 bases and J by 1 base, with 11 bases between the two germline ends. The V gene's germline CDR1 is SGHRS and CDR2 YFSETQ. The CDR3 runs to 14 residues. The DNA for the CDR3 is TGCGCCAGCAGCCGCGGACAGTCCCAAGAGACCCAGTACTTC. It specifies CASSRGQSQETQYF.

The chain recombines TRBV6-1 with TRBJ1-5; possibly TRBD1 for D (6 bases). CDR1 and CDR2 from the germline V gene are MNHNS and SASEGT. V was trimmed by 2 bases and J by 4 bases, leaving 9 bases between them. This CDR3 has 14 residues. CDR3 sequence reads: CASSENRGNQPQHF. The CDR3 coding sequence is TGTGCCAGCAGTGAAAATAGGGGGAATCAGCCCCAGCATTTT.

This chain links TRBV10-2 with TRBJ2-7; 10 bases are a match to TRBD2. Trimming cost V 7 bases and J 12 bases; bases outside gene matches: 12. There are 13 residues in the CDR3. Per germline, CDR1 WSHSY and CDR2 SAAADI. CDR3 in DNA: TGCGCCAGCAATTTGGAGCGGGGGGGCCGAACGTACTTC. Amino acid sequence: CASNLERGGRTYF.